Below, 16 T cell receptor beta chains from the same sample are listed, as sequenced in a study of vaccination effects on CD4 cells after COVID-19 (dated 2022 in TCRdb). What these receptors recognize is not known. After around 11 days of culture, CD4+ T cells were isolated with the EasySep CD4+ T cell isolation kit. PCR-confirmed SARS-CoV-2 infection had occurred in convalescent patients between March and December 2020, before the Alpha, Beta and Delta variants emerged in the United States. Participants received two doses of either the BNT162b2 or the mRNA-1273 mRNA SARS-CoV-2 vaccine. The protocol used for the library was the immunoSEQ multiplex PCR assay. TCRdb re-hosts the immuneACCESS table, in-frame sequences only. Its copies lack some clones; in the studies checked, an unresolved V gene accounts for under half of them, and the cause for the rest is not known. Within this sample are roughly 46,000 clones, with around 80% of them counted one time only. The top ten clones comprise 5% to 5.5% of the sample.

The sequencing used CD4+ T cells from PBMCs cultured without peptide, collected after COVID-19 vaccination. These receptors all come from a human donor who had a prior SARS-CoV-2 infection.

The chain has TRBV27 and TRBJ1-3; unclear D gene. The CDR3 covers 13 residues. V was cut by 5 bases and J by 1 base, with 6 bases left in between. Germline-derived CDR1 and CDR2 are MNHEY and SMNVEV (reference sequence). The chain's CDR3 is CASSDKSGNTIYF. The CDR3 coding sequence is TGTGCCAGCAGTGACAAATCTGGAAACACCATATATTTT.

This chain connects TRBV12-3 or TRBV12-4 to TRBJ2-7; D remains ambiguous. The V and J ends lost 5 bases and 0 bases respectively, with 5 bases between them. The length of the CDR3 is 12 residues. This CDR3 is CASSPGSYEQYF. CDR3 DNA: TGTGCCAGCAGTCCGGGCTCCTACGAGCAGTACTTC.

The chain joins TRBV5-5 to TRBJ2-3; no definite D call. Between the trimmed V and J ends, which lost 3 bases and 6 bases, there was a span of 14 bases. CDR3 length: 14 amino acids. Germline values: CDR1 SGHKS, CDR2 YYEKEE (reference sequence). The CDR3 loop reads CASSYGPAEDTQYF. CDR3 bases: TGTGCCAGCAGCTACGGACCGGCAGAGGATACGCAGTATTTT.

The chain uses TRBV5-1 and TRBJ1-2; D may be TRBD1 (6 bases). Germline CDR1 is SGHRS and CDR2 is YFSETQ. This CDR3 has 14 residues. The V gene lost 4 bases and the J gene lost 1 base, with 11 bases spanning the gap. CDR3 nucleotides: TGCGCCAGCAGCACGGACAGTCTTAACTATGGCTACACCTTC. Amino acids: CASSTDSLNYGYTF. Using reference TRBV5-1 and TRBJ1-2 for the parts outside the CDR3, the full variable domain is KAGVTQTPRYLIKTRGQQVTLSCSPISGHRSVSWYQQTPGQGLQFLFEYFSETQRNKGNFPGRFSGRQFSNSRSEMNVSTLELGDSALYLCASSTDSLNYGYTFGSGTRLTVV.

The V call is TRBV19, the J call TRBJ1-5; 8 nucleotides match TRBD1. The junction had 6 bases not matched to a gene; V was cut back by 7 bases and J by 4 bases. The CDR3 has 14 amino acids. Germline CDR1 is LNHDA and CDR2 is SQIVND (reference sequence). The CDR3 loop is CASTDRGGNQPQHF. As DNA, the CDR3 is TGTGCCAGTACAGACAGGGGTGGGAATCAGCCCCAGCATTTT.

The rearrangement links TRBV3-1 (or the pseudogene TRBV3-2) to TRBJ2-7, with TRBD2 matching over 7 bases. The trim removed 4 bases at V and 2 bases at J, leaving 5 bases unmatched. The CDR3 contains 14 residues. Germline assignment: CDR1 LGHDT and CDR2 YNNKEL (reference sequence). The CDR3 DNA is TGTGCCAGCAGCCCTATGGGACTACCCTACGAGCAGTACTTC. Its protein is CASSPMGLPYEQYF.

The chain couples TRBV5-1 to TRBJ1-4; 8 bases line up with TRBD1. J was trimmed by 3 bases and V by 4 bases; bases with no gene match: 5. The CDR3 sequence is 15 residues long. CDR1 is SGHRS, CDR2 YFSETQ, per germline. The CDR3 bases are TGCGCCAGCAGCCCCTGGACAGGGTCTAATGAAAAACTGTTTTTT. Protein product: CASSPWTGSNEKLFF.

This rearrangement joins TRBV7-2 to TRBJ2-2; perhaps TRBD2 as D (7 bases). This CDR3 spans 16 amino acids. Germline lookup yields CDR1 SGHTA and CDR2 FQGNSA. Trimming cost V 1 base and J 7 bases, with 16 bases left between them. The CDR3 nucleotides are TGTGCCAGCAGCTTAGTGGGCGGGGGCGTCTACGGGGAGCTGTTTTTT. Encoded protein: CASSLVGGGVYGELFF.

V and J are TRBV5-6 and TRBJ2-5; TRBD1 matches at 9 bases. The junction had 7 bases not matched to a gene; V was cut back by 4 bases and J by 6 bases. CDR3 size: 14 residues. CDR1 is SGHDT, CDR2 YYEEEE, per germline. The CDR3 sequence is CASSHRDRVKTQYF. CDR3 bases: TGTGCCAGCAGCCACCGGGACAGGGTGAAGACCCAGTACTTC.

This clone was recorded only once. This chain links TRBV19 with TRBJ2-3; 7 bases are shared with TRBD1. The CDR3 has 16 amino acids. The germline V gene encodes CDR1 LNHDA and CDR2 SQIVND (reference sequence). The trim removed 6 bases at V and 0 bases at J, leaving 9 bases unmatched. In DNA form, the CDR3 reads TGTGCCAGTAGCGTCCCAGGGGGTTCTAGCACAGATACGCAGTATTTT. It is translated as CASSVPGGSSTDTQYF.

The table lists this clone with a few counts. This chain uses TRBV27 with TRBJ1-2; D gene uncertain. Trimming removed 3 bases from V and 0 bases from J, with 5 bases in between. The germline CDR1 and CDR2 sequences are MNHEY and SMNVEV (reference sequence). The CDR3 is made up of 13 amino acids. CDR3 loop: CASSFTANYGYTF. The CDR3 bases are TGTGCCAGCAGTTTCACAGCTAACTATGGCTACACCTTC.

The CDR3 DNA reads as TGTGCCAGCGCTGTAGAGTTGAACACTGAAGCTTTCTTT. Amino acids: CASAVELNTEAFF. This chain joins TRBV2 and TRBJ1-1; D ambiguous. The germline V gene encodes CDR1 SNHLY and CDR2 FYNNEI. The CDR3 runs to 13 residues. The V gene lost 8 bases and the J gene lost 0 bases, with 10 bases spanning the gap.

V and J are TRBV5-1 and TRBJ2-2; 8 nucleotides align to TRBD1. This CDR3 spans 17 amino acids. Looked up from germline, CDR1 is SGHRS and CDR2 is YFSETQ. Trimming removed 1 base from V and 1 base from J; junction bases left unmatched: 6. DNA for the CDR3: TGCGCCAGCAGCTTGAGATATGGACAGGGGAACACCGGGGAGCTGTTTTTT. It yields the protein CASSLRYGQGNTGELFF.

The CDR3 DNA follows: TGTGCCAGCAGGTTGTACGAGCAGTACTTC. Protein product: CASRLYEQYF. The gene calls are TRBV6-5 and TRBJ2-7; D is ambiguous. Germline CDR1 MNHEY, CDR2 SVGAGI. CDR3 length: 10 residues. Trimming removed 6 bases from V and 4 bases from J, with 4 bases in between.

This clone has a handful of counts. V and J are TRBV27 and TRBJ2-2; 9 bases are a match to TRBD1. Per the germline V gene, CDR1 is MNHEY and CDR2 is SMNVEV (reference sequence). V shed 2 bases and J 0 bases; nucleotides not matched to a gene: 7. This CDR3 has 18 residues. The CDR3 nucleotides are TGTGCCAGCAGTTTACATTCGGGACAGGGTACGAACACCGGGGAGCTGTTTTTT. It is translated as CASSLHSGQGTNTGELFF.

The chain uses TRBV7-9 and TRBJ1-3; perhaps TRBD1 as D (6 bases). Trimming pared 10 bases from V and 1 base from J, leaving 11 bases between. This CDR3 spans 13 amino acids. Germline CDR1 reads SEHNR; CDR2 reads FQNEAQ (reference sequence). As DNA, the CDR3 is TGTGCCACCCAACAGGGTTCTGGAAACACCATATATTTT. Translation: CATQQGSGNTIYF.